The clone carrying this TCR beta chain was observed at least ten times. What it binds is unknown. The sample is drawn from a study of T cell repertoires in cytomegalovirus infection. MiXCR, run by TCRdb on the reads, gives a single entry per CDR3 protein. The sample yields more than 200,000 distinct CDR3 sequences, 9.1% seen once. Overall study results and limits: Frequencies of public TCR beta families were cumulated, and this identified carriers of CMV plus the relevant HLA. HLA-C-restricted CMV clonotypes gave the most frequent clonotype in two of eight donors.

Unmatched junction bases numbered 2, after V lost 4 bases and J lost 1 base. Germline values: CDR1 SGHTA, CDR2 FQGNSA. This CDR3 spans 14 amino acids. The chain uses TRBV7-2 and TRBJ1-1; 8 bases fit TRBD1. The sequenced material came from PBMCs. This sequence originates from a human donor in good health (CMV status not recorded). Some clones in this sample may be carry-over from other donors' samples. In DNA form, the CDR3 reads TGTGCCAGCAGCTCACAGGGGGGGAACACTGAAGCTTTCTTT. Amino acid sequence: CASSSQGGNTEAFF.